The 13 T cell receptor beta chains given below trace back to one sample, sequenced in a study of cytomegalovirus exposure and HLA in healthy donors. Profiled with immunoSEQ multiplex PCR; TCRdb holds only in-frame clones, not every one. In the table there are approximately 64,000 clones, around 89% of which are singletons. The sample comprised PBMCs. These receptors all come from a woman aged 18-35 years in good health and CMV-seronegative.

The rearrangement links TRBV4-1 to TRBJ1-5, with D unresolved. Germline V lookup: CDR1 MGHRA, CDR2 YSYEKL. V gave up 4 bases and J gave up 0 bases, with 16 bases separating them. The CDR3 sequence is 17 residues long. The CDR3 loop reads CASSLFNGGYSNQPQHF. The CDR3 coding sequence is TGCGCCAGCAGCCTCTTCAACGGCGGTTATAGCAATCAGCCCCAGCATTTT.

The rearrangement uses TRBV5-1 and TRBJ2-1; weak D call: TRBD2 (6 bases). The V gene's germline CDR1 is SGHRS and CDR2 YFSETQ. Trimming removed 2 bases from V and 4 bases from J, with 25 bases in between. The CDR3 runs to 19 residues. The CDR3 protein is CASSFLQRGGPSLYNEQFF. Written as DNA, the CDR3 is TGCGCCAGCAGCTTCCTACAGAGGGGAGGCCCTAGTTTGTACAATGAGCAGTTCTTC.

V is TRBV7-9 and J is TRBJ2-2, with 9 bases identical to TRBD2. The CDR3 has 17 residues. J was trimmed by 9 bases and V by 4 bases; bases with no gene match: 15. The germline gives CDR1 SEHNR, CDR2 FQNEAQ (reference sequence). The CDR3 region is CASSSRVAGARVWELFF. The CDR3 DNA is TGTGCCAGCAGCTCGCGAGTAGCGGGGGCGCGAGTATGGGAGCTGTTTTTT.

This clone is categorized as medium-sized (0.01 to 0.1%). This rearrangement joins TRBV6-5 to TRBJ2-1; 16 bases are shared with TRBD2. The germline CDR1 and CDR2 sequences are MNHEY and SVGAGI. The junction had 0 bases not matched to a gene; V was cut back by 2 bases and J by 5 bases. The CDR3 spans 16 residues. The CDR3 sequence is CASSYGTSGRDNEQFF. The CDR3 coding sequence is TGTGCCAGCAGTTACGGGACTAGCGGGAGGGACAATGAGCAGTTCTTC.

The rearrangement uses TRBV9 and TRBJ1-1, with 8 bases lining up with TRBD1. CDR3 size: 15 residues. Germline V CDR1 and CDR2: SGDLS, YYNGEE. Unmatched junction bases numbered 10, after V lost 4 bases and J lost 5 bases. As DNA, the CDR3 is TGTGCCAGCAGCCCCGGACCAGGGGGCCAAACTGAAGCTTTCTTT. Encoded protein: CASSPGPGGQTEAFF.

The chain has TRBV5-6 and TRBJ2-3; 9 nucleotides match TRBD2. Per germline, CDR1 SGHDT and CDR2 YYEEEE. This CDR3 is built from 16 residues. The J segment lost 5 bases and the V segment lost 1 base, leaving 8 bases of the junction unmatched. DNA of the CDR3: TGTGCCAGCAGCTTGCGCGTAGCGGGAGTGGTAGATACGCAGTATTTT. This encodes CASSLRVAGVVDTQYF.

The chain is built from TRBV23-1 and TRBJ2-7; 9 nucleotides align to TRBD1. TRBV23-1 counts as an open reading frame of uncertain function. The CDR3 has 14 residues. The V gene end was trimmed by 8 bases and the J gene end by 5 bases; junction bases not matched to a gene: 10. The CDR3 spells CASGGTGPRDEQYF. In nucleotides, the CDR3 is TGCGCCAGCGGGGGGACAGGGCCACGGGACGAGCAGTACTTC.

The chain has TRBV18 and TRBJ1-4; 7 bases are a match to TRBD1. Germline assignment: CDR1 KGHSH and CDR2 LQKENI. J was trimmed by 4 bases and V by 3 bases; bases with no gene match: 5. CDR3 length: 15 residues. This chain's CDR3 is CASSPWTGVNEKLFF. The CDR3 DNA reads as TGTGCCAGCTCACCTTGGACAGGCGTTAATGAAAAACTGTTTTTT.

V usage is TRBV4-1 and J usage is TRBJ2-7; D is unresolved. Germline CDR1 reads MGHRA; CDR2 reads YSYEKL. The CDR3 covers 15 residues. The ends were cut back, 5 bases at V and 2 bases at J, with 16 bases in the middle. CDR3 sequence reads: CASSTRDSSTYEQYF. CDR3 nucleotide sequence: TGCGCCAGCAGCACTCGCGACTCAAGTACCTACGAGCAGTACTTC.

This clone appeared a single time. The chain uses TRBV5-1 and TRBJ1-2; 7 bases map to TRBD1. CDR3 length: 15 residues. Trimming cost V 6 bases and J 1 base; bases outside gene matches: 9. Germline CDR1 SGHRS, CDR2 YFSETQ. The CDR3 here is CASNLEPGGNYGYTF. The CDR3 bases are TGCGCCAGCAATCTGGAGCCAGGGGGTAACTATGGCTACACCTTC.

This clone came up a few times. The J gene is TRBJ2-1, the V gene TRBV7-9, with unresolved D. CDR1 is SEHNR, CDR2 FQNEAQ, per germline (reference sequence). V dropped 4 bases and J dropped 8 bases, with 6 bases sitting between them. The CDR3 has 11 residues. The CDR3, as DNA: TGTGCCAGCAGCTCCACGGATGAGCAGTTCTTC. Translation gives CASSSTDEQFF. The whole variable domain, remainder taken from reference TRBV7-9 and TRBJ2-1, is DTGVSQNPRHKITKRGQNVTFRCDPISEHNRLYWYRQTLGQGPEFLTYFQNEAQLEKSRLLSDRFSAERPKGSFSTLEIQRTEQGDSAMYLCASSSTDEQFFGPGTRLTVL.

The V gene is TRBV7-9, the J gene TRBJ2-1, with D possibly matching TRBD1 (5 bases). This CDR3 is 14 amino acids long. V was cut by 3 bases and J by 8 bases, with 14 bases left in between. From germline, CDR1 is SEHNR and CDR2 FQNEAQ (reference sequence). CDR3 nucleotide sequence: TGTGCCAGCAGCTTTTTAACCAGGGTCGATGAGCAGTTCTTC. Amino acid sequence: CASSFLTRVDEQFF.

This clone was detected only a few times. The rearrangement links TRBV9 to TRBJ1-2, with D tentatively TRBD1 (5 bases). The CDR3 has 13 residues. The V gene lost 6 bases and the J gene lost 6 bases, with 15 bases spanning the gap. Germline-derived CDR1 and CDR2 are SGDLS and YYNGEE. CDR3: CASTPGVGDGYTF. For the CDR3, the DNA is TGTGCCAGCACGCCGGGGGTGGGTGATGGCTACACCTTC.